Shown below are 22 T cell receptor beta chains from a single sample sequenced in a study of T cell responses to AZD1222 COVID-19 vaccine. Repertoires were generated with immunoSEQ multiplex PCR, while TCRdb's copy carries only in-frame clones and drops some. The sample has around 100,000 clones, approximately 90% seen once. This specimen was peripheral blood, taken on day 0 of AZD1222 vaccination. These receptors all come from an adult in good health.

This rearrangement joins TRBV7-9 to TRBJ1-1, with 8 nucleotides matching TRBD1. The length of the CDR3 is 14 residues. CDR1 SEHNR and CDR2 FQNEAQ come from the germline V gene (reference sequence). The V segment lost 4 bases and the J segment 7 bases; nucleotides outside the gene matches: 8. CDR3 nucleotides: TGTGCCAGCAGCTCCCCAATAGGACAGGGTGAAGCTTTCTTT. Translated: CASSSPIGQGEAFF.

The chain couples TRBV4-1 to TRBJ2-7, with 7 bases aligning to TRBD1. CDR1 and CDR2 from the germline V gene are MGHRA and YSYEKL. This CDR3 is built from 16 residues. V shed 1 base and J 7 bases; nucleotides not matched to a gene: 13. CDR3 nucleotides: TGCGCCAGCAGCCAAGTTGGGGTGGGACAGCGGAAGGAGCAGTACTTC. Its translation is CASSQVGVGQRKEQYF.

This chain uses TRBV9 with TRBJ1-2, with TRBD1 matching 7 bases. V lost 5 bases and J lost 8; bases outside the gene matches: 15. CDR3 length equals 15 residues. Per germline, CDR1 SGDLS and CDR2 YYNGEE. The CDR3: CASSKNRGPVGGYTF. CDR3 nucleotide sequence: TGTGCCAGCAGTAAGAACAGGGGCCCGGTAGGAGGCTACACCTTC. The full variable domain, with the rest looked up from reference TRBV9 and TRBJ1-2, is DSGVTQTPKHLITATGQRVTLRCSPRSGDLSVYWYQQSLDQGLQFLIQYYNGEERAKGNILERFSAQQFPDLHSELNLSSLELGDSALYFCASSKNRGPVGGYTFGSGTRLTVV.

The V gene is TRBV18, the J gene TRBJ1-4, with 8 bases matching TRBD1. Germline CDR1 and CDR2: KGHSH and LQKENI. CDR3 size: 13 residues. With V trimmed by 6 bases and J by 6 bases, 3 bases remained unmatched. This chain's CDR3 is CASSRDRHEKLFF. The CDR3 region has the DNA TGTGCCAGCTCCCGGGACAGGCATGAAAAACTGTTTTTT.

This rearrangement joins TRBV28 to TRBJ1-2; perhaps TRBD1 as D (5 bases). V gave up 8 bases and J gave up 7 bases, with 11 bases separating them. The CDR3 runs to 11 residues. Germline CDR1 MDHEN, CDR2 SYDVKM. The CDR3 sequence is CASGWGSGYTF. CDR3 nucleotides: TGTGCCAGCGGGTGGGGGAGTGGCTACACCTTC.

The genes are TRBV28 and TRBJ2-3; no clear D. CDR3 length equals 10 residues. The germline CDR1 and CDR2 sequences are MDHEN and SYDVKM. The germline V and J ends were trimmed by 4 bases and 4 bases, with 0 bases remaining between them. CDR3 sequence reads: CASSSDTQYF. In DNA, the CDR3 is TGTGCCAGCAGTTCAGATACGCAGTATTTT.

The V call is TRBV2, the J call TRBJ1-2; 8 bases are shared with TRBD1. The CDR3 contains 14 residues. The V segment lost 10 bases and the J segment 7 bases; nucleotides outside the gene matches: 14. The germline V gene encodes CDR1 SNHLY and CDR2 FYNNEI. The CDR3 spells CAIPDRERMGGYTF. DNA of the CDR3: TGTGCCATCCCGGACAGGGAACGAATGGGTGGCTACACCTTC.

This chain links TRBV6-5 with TRBJ2-7; 7 bases align to TRBD2. Germline CDR1 reads MNHEY; CDR2 reads SVGAGI. V shed 4 bases and J 4 bases; nucleotides not matched to a gene: 13. The CDR3 loop spans 16 amino acids. The CDR3: CASSSPAQRGDYEQYF. The CDR3 DNA reads TGTGCCAGCAGTTCCCCGGCCCAGCGGGGAGATTACGAGCAGTACTTC.

This chain uses TRBV7-6 with TRBJ2-1; tentative D call: TRBD1 (6 bases). This CDR3 is built from 15 residues. The V end lost 3 bases, the J end lost 8 bases, and 17 bases lay between the germline ends. Germline V lookup: CDR1 SGHVS, CDR2 FNYEAQ. This CDR3 is CASSLAITTGHEQFF. CDR3 bases: TGTGCCAGCAGCTTGGCGATAACGACAGGTCATGAGCAGTTCTTC. Looking up the rest from reference TRBV7-6 and TRBJ2-1 gives the full variable domain: GAGVSQSPRYKVTKRGQDVALRCDPISGHVSLYWYRQALGQGPEFLTYFNYEAQQDKSGLPNDRFSAERPEGSISTLTIQRTEQRDSAMYRCASSLAITTGHEQFFGPGTRLTVL.

The V call is TRBV12-3 or TRBV12-4, the J call TRBJ1-2, with a tentative D call TRBD1 (6 bases). Trimming pared 6 bases from V and 14 bases from J, leaving 22 bases between. This CDR3 region has 13 residues. In DNA form, the CDR3 reads TGTGCCAGCAGCCAGGGACAAGGACTACTCTGGACCTTC. Protein sequence: CASSQGQGLLWTF.

The chain carries TRBV6-5 and TRBJ1-2, with 11 bases aligning to TRBD1. The V and J ends lost 2 bases and 8 bases, in that order; junction bases with no gene match: 7. The CDR3 is 15 amino acids. CDR1 is MNHEY and CDR2 is SVGAGI in the germline V gene. The CDR3 loop reads CASSYGGTGGRGYTF. The CDR3 DNA sequence: TGTGCCAGCAGTTACGGCGGGACAGGGGGTCGGGGCTACACCTTC.

This clone was seen once. This sequence joins TRBV23-1 and TRBJ1-2; no firm D call. TRBV23-1 is an ORF; its function is uncertain. The CDR3 spans 16 residues. Trimming removed 8 bases at V and 4 bases at J, with 23 bases between. The CDR3 loop is CASPQSPWLWGYGYTF. For the CDR3, the DNA is TGCGCCAGCCCTCAGAGTCCCTGGCTTTGGGGCTATGGCTACACCTTC.

The J gene is TRBJ1-5, the V gene TRBV19; TRBD1 matches at 7 bases. Germline lookup yields CDR1 LNHDA and CDR2 SQIVND (reference sequence). Unmatched junction bases numbered 14, after V lost 4 bases and J lost 2 bases. The CDR3 spans 18 residues. CDR3 loop: CASSTNERQGRGNQPQHF. The CDR3 DNA is TGTGCCAGTAGTACGAACGAGAGACAGGGAAGGGGCAATCAGCCCCAGCATTTT.

This chain links TRBV5-1 with TRBJ2-3; TRBD2 is a possible D gene (6 bases). CDR3 size: 14 residues. The V and J ends lost 4 bases and 4 bases respectively, with 13 bases between them. The germline gives CDR1 SGHRS, CDR2 YFSETQ. The CDR3: CASSTGTLADTQYF. The CDR3 DNA reads TGCGCCAGCAGCACCGGGACTCTGGCAGATACGCAGTATTTT.

The chain has TRBV12-3 or TRBV12-4 and TRBJ2-7; unclear D gene. The CDR3 runs 13 residues. Trimming took off 3 bases at V and 0 bases at J, with 6 bases between the two ends. The CDR3 reads CASSFQLSYEQYF. The CDR3 region has the DNA TGTGCCAGCAGTTTCCAGCTCTCCTACGAGCAGTACTTC.

The V and J genes are TRBV27 and TRBJ2-1; D not resolved. Trimming removed 6 bases from V and 0 bases from J, with 9 bases in between. The CDR3 spans 14 residues. Looked up from germline, CDR1 is MNHEY and CDR2 is SMNVEV (reference sequence). The CDR3 sequence is CASRPVSSYNEQFF. In DNA form, the CDR3 reads TGTGCCAGCAGACCGGTAAGCTCCTACAATGAGCAGTTCTTC.

This clone occurred once. The chain employs TRBV5-4 and TRBJ2-2; either TRBD1 or TRBD2 may fit D (6 bases each). The CDR3 spans 16 residues. Trimming took 0 bases from V and 4 from J, leaving 13 bases between them. Germline V gene data show CDR1 as SGHNT and CDR2 as YYREEE (reference sequence). CDR3 residues: CASSLAVGGGTGELFF. CDR3 sequence (DNA): TGTGCCAGCAGCTTGGCCGTCGGGGGCGGCACCGGGGAGCTGTTTTTT.

This clone has only one observation. V is TRBV5-6 and J is TRBJ1-4; 8 bases match TRBD1. The CDR3 runs to 16 residues. Germline loops: CDR1 SGHDT, CDR2 YYEEEE. Trimming took 2 bases from V and 1 from J; bases not matched to a gene: 4. As DNA, the CDR3 is TGTGCCAGCAGCTTAGACAGGGGAATAACTAATGAAAAACTGTTTTTT. This sequence encodes CASSLDRGITNEKLFF.

The V call is TRBV3-1 (or the pseudogene TRBV3-2), the J call TRBJ1-1, with 7 nucleotides matching TRBD1. This CDR3 has 14 amino acids. V lost 7 bases and J lost 1; bases outside the gene matches: 6. Germline V gene lookup returns CDR1 LGHDT and CDR2 YNNKEL (reference sequence). The CDR3 nucleotides are TGTGCCAGCATCAGGACAGGAGAGAACACTGAAGCTTTCTTT. It specifies CASIRTGENTEAFF.

The chain recombines TRBV5-1 with TRBJ2-5, with a weak D call TRBD1 (5 bases). Germline assignment: CDR1 SGHRS and CDR2 YFSETQ. This CDR3 region has 14 residues. V was pared by 4 bases and J by 2 bases, with 12 bases between. This CDR3 reads CASSPRGSQETQYF. The CDR3 DNA is TGCGCCAGCAGCCCTAGGGGAAGTCAAGAGACCCAGTACTTC.

V usage is TRBV19 and J usage is TRBJ2-3; no definite D call. The V gene's germline CDR1 is LNHDA and CDR2 SQIVND (reference sequence). V shed 1 base and J shed 6 bases, with 8 bases lying between them. The CDR3 covers 13 residues. CDR3 nucleotide sequence: TGTGCCAGTAGTATAGGATTCGGGGATACGCAGTATTTT. Its protein is CASSIGFGDTQYF.

This chain links TRBV20-1 with TRBJ2-1, with TRBD2 as a possible D gene (5 bases). V dropped 3 bases and J dropped 0 bases, with 12 bases sitting between them. The CDR3 is 15 residues long. Germline CDR1 is DFQATT and CDR2 is SNEGSKA (reference sequence). The CDR3 here is CSASDGLSSYNEQFF. CDR3 coding DNA: TGCAGTGCTAGTGACGGACTTAGCTCCTACAATGAGCAGTTCTTC.